This entry is about one T cell receptor (beta chain). What it recognizes is unknown. This entry comes from a study of shared clonotypes between healthy human individuals. Study summary: Used for every donor were three CD4 naive, three CD4 memory, two CD8 naive and one CD8 memory plate.

Assay: immunoSEQ multiplex PCR; the TCRdb copy retains only in-frame clones and omits some. The sample shows about 2.4 million clones, 93% of them seen only once. Donors were Caucasian adults residing in Nashville, Tennessee, USA. The study's findings and limits: Clonotypes not shared had lower generation probabilities than those common to all four donors. An expected dependence of interdonor clonotype sharing on sequencing depth was noted.

Trimming took off 6 bases at V and 2 bases at J, with 15 bases between the two ends. The germline V gene has CDR1 SGHRS and CDR2 YFSETQ. This CDR3 comprises 14 residues. This TCR came from a man aged 18 to 30 in good health. Some clones in this sample may be carry-over from other donors' samples. The chain joins TRBV5-1 to TRBJ2-7; D uncertain. Sequenced input: naive CD4+ T cells from PBMCs. Noted subset: CD45RA+ positively selected. CDR3 in amino acids: CASTPDTWAYEQYF. In DNA, the CDR3 is TGCGCCAGCACCCCTGACACCTGGGCCTACGAGCAGTACTTC.